The 13 T cell receptor beta chains below come from one sample, sequenced in a study of cytomegalovirus exposure and HLA in healthy donors. In the PCR, 60 Vbeta and 13 Jbeta primers were used. Method: immunoSEQ multiplex PCR; TCRdb's copy keeps in-frame clones and lacks some. The table shows over 50,000 clones, with 80% to 90% occurring only once. Sample: PBMCs. The receptors shown here come from a man younger than 45 in good health and CMV-seropositive.

The chain carries TRBV5-1 and TRBJ2-3; 11 bases line up with TRBD2. Germline CDR1 is SGHRS and CDR2 is YFSETQ. The trim removed 2 bases at V and 6 bases at J, leaving 5 bases unmatched. This CDR3 is built from 15 residues. CDR3 DNA sequence: TGCGCCAGCAGCTTAACTAGCGGGAGCGGGGATACGCAGTATTTT. Its protein is CASSLTSGSGDTQYF.

The genes are TRBV5-1 and TRBJ2-2, with 9 bases fitting TRBD2. The CDR3 sequence is 17 residues long. V was pared by 0 bases and J by 1 base, with 4 bases of the junction left unmatched. From germline, CDR1 is SGHRS and CDR2 YFSETQ. In DNA form, the CDR3 reads TGCGCCAGCAGCTTGGCCGGACTAGCGAGGAACACCGGGGAGCTGTTTTTT. Translation gives CASSLAGLARNTGELFF. Full variable domain (rest looked up from reference TRBV5-1 and TRBJ2-2): KAGVTQTPRYLIKTRGQQVTLSCSPISGHRSVSWYQQTPGQGLQFLFEYFSETQRNKGNFPGRFSGRQFSNSRSEMNVSTLELGDSALYLCASSLAGLARNTGELFFGEGSRLTVL.

The gene calls are TRBV5-1 and TRBJ2-1; 11 bases align to TRBD2. V trimming: 1 base; J trimming: 5 bases; junction bases outside the gene matches: 11. Germline V gene sequence: CDR1 SGHRS, CDR2 YFSETQ. CDR3 length equals 18 residues. Written as DNA, the CDR3 is TGCGCCAGCAGCTTGCGCTGGGGCGGGACTAGCGGAAACAATGAGCAGTTCTTC. This encodes CASSLRWGGTSGNNEQFF.

The V gene is TRBV10-3, the J gene TRBJ2-5; 9 bases are shared with TRBD1. The CDR3 loop spans 14 amino acids. In germline, CDR1 is ENHRY, CDR2 SYGVKD. Trimming took 4 bases from V and 3 from J; bases not matched to a gene: 3. The CDR3 DNA is TGTGCCATCAGTGGGGACAGGGCAGAAGAGACCCAGTACTTC. Protein product: CAISGDRAEETQYF.

This clone was observed a single time. The J gene is TRBJ1-5, the V gene TRBV19; 9 positions agree with TRBD1. With 6 bases clipped from V and 3 bases from J, the junction kept 3 bases outside the gene matches. Germline V gene lookup returns CDR1 LNHDA and CDR2 SQIVND (reference sequence). The CDR3 contains 14 residues. In DNA, the CDR3 is TGTGCCAGTAGGGGACAGGGCAACAATCAGCCCCAGCATTTT. Encoded protein: CASRGQGNNQPQHF. Filled out from reference TRBV19 and TRBJ1-5, the complete variable domain reads DGGITQSPKYLFRKEGQNVTLSCEQNLNHDAMYWYRQDPGQGLRLIYYSQIVNDFQKGDIAEGYSVSREKKESFPLTVTSAQKNPTAFYLCASRGQGNNQPQHFGDGTRLSIL.

This clone has just one count. This chain links TRBV19 with TRBJ2-2; 9 nucleotides align to TRBD1. CDR3 length equals 15 residues. Germline CDR1 reads LNHDA; CDR2 reads SQIVND (reference sequence). V lost 6 bases and J lost 5; bases outside the gene matches: 7. Written as DNA, the CDR3 is TGTGCCAGTAGACAACCGGGACAGGGAACCGGGGAGCTGTTTTTT. It is translated as CASRQPGQGTGELFF. Using reference TRBV19 and TRBJ2-2 for the parts outside the CDR3, the full variable domain is DGGITQSPKYLFRKEGQNVTLSCEQNLNHDAMYWYRQDPGQGLRLIYYSQIVNDFQKGDIAEGYSVSREKKESFPLTVTSAQKNPTAFYLCASRQPGQGTGELFFGEGSRLTVL.

The gene calls are TRBV30 and TRBJ2-5; 10 bases are a match to TRBD1. V shed 7 bases and J 5 bases; nucleotides not matched to a gene: 10. Germline V gene data show CDR1 as GTSNPN and CDR2 as SVGIG (reference sequence). This CDR3 region has 14 residues. CDR3 sequence reads: CASLRDRGGETQYF. CDR3 nucleotides: TGTGCCTCCCTCCGGGACAGGGGTGGGGAGACCCAGTACTTC.

The CDR3 DNA reads as TGTGCCAGCAGCCCGGACAGGGGAGGAAACACCATATATTTT. Translation: CASSPDRGGNTIYF. V and J are TRBV6-5 and TRBJ1-3; TRBD1 aligns across 9 bases. There are 14 residues in the CDR3. The germline V gene encodes CDR1 MNHEY and CDR2 SVGAGI. Trimming took 6 bases from V and 4 from J; bases not matched to a gene: 4.

This chain uses TRBV7-2 with TRBJ2-7; D might be TRBD2 (6 bases). V lost 2 bases, J lost 4 bases, and 15 bases lay in between. Per germline, CDR1 SGHTA and CDR2 FQGNSA. This CDR3 has 15 residues. CDR3 nucleotides: TGTGCCAGCAGCTTAAGGCGGGACCCTGAGTACGAGCAGTACTTC. Its protein product is CASSLRRDPEYEQYF.

CDR3 DNA: TGTGCCACCAGCAGAGAACAGCGGGACGGTACAGATACGCAGTATTTT. Translated, it gives CATSREQRDGTDTQYF. The chain combines TRBV15 with TRBJ2-3; 7 nucleotides line up with TRBD2. The CDR3 is made up of 16 amino acids. V was pared by 0 bases and J by 3 bases, with 6 bases of the junction left unmatched. Germline V gene lookup returns CDR1 LNHNV and CDR2 YYDKDF (reference sequence).

This chain uses TRBV27 with TRBJ2-7, with 8 bases matching TRBD1. Unmatched junction bases numbered 6, after V lost 4 bases and J lost 1 base. The CDR3 has 15 amino acids. The germline gives CDR1 MNHEY, CDR2 SMNVEV (reference sequence). The CDR3 coding sequence is TGTGCCAGCAGTTCGCCGGGACAGGCTTCCTACGAGCAGTACTTC. Amino acid sequence: CASSSPGQASYEQYF.

The chain has TRBV5-1 and TRBJ2-3; D uncertain. The CDR3 sequence is 16 residues long. Germline V gives CDR1 SGHRS, CDR2 YFSETQ. Trimming cost V 0 bases and J 2 bases, with 13 bases left between them. This CDR3 is CASSLDPDTTTDTQYF. CDR3 coding DNA: TGCGCCAGCAGCTTGGATCCTGACACCACCACAGATACGCAGTATTTT.

The J gene is TRBJ1-4, the V gene TRBV6-4; D is possibly TRBD1 (5 bases). Deletions cut 2 bases from V and 4 bases from J, with 11 bases between. Germline CDR1 is MRHNA and CDR2 is SNTAGT. This CDR3 contains 15 residues. CDR3 nucleotide sequence: TGTGCCAGCAGTGACGAGACAGCGATTAATGAAAAACTGTTTTTT. The encoded protein is CASSDETAINEKLFF.